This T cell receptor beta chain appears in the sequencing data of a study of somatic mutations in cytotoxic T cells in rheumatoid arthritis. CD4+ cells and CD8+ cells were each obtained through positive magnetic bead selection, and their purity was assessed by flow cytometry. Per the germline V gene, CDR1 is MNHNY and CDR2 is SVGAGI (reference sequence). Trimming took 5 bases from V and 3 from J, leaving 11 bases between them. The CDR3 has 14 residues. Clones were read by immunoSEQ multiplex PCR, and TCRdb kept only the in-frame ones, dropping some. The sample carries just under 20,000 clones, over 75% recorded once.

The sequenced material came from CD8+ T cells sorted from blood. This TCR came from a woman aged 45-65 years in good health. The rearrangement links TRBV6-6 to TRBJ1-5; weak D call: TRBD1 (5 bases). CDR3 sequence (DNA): TGTGCCAGCAGTAGACAGAATCCCAATCAGCCCCAGCATTTT. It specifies CASSRQNPNQPQHF.